This T cell receptor (beta chain) originates from a study of T cell responses to AZD1222 COVID-19 vaccine. This CDR3 has 15 residues. V dropped 2 bases and J dropped 0 bases, with 8 bases sitting between them. Germline CDR1 reads KGHSH; CDR2 reads LQKENI. Sequencing was performed with immunoSEQ multiplex PCR; in TCRdb, only in-frame clones are kept and a portion is missing. The data show approximately 110,000 clones, 80% to 95% seen once. This clonotype was sampled from an adult who received the AZD1222 COVID-19 vaccine. The V call is TRBV18, the J call TRBJ2-1, with D perhaps matching TRBD2 (6 bases). Source: peripheral blood, taken 28 days after the second AZD1222 dose. As DNA, the CDR3 is TGTGCCAGCTCACCAACCGGGAGCTCCTACAATGAGCAGTTCTTC. Protein: CASSPTGSSYNEQFF.